The 3 T cell receptor beta chains given below trace back to one sample, sequenced in a study of T cell responses to AZD1222 COVID-19 vaccine. The table came from immunoSEQ multiplex PCR; TCRdb's copy has only in-frame clones and leaves some out. The top ten hold over 4.5% of the sample, which has more than 120,000 clones, more than 70% seen once. Sequenced material: peripheral blood, taken 28 days after the second AZD1222 dose. All receptors come from an adult who received the AZD1222 COVID-19 vaccine.

V is TRBV6-5 and J is TRBJ1-1, with D perhaps TRBD1 (6 bases). This CDR3 region has 12 residues. V was cut by 6 bases and J by 5 bases, with 10 bases left in between. Germline CDR1 reads MNHEY; CDR2 reads SVGAGI. The CDR3 spells CASRKGGTEAFF. CDR3 sequence (DNA): TGTGCCAGCAGAAAGGGGGGGACTGAAGCTTTCTTT.

This rearrangement joins TRBV10-3 to TRBJ2-5; 11 bases map to TRBD2. CDR1 and CDR2 (germline): ENHRY, SYGVKD. V lost 10 bases and J lost 4; bases outside the gene matches: 14. This CDR3 is 16 amino acids long. In nucleotides, the CDR3 is TGTGCCACCTCCGGGACTAGCGGAGGGGGGCTAGAGACCCAGTACTTC. Protein product: CATSGTSGGGLETQYF.

The CDR3 DNA reads TGTGCCAGCAGGAGGGTGGGCGAGCAGTACTTC. This codes for CASRRVGEQYF. The chain carries TRBV2 and TRBJ2-7, with a weak D call TRBD2 (5 bases). The V gene lost 6 bases and the J gene lost 6 bases, with 9 bases spanning the gap. The CDR3 contains 11 residues. Germline V gives CDR1 SNHLY, CDR2 FYNNEI.